The 2 T cell receptor beta chains listed next were all sequenced from one sample in a study of graft-versus-host responses after intestinal transplantation. Investigators treated the graft tissue so that it released intraepithelial and lamina propria lymphocytes. The data were produced by immunoSEQ multiplex PCR, yet TCRdb's version contains in-frame clones alone and is incomplete. The table records several thousand clones, approximately 81% of them present only once. The sample in question was ileum tissue, obtained about 230 days after intestinal transplant. The receptors shown here come from a human patient who received an intestinal transplant, so some T cells may come from the graft donor.

The V and J genes are TRBV5-1 and TRBJ1-5; D may be TRBD1 (5 bases). Between the trimmed V and J ends, which lost 4 bases and 1 base, there was a span of 15 bases. The CDR3 runs 16 residues. Looked up from germline, CDR1 is SGHRS and CDR2 is YFSETQ. The CDR3 coding sequence is TGCGCCAGCAGCCCAAGGGGAGGGGAGAGCAATCAGCCCCAGCATTTT. Its protein product is CASSPRGGESNQPQHF.

V usage is TRBV9 and J usage is TRBJ2-2; unclear D gene. This CDR3 region has 13 residues. V dropped 6 bases and J dropped 2 bases, with 8 bases sitting between them. CDR1 and CDR2 from the germline V gene are SGDLS and YYNGEE. The CDR3 protein is CASMAQNTGELFF. The CDR3 nucleotides are TGTGCCAGCATGGCACAAAACACCGGGGAGCTGTTTTTT.